The sequence of this TCR beta chain was determined in a study of OX40 agonist ivuxolimab in advanced cancers. CDR3 length equals 16 residues. Germline V lookup: CDR1 SGHTA, CDR2 FQGNSA. The V and J ends lost 0 bases and 6 bases respectively, with 17 bases between them. This table comes from immunoSEQ multiplex PCR, and its TCRdb copy is limited to in-frame clones, with some not included. The data show tens of thousands of clones, less than 90% seen once. Patients had blood sampled at baseline and again on cycle 4 day 1 and cycle 7 day 1. This receptor was obtained from an adult with an advanced solid tumor such as melanoma, head and neck, liver or kidney cancer. This chain joins TRBV7-2 and TRBJ1-2, with D perhaps matching TRBD1 (6 bases). The sample was CD4+ or CD8+ T cells sorted from blood, taken in a trial of the OX40 agonist ivuxolimab. CDR3 nucleotides: TGTGCCAGCAGCTTAGCGACGCGACAGGTTGGGGATGGCTACACCTTC. Translated: CASSLATRQVGDGYTF.